This TCR beta chain was found in a study of shared clonotypes between healthy human individuals (dated by TCRdb to the early 2020s). With respect to the entire study: Three men and two women, aged 18 to 49 years, made up the cohort. To estimate repertoire size and how much clonotype sharing occurs between individuals, the study deeply sequenced the blood TCR repertoires of a handful of healthy adults. Libraries were prepared and TCR repertoires were sequenced by different laboratories using diverse techniques, in order to increase sequencing depth and limit assay-specific biases. For each donor, CD4 naive and CD4 memory were each given three plates, CD8 naive was given two plates, and CD8 memory was given one plate. Each donor's leukapheresis produced roughly between roughly 0.85 and 9.5 billion PBMCs.

Notes on this clone: What this receptor recognizes is not known. The record has no base qualities; no much larger clone is one base away.

TCR CDR3 regions were amplified from genomic DNA by multiplex PCR using the deep immunoSEQ assay. For each cell subset, the extracted genomic DNA was distributed evenly across all wells of several immunoSEQ 96-well plates, and each plate served as one replicate. For sorted subsets, approximately 0.2 ug of genomic DNA, equivalent to around 29,000 T cell genomes, went into each replicate PCR. Purified libraries were quantified with a Qubit 3.0 fluorometer, sized on a Bioanalyzer 2100, and re-quantified with the KAPA Library Quantification kit. Every immunoSEQ 96-well plate was sequenced on a dedicated single-read 150-cycle Illumina NextSeq 550 flow cell. In the authors' own workflow: Because the immunoSEQ output held only junctional sequences and lacked quality scores, the filtering could not match the filtering applied to full-length reads. To assign V/J genes and CDR3, sequences were annotated using PyIR, a Python wrapper for IgBLAST v1.9, with IMGT germline references. Any read was removed if the V/J assignment was weak (E-value above 1e-6), the CDR3 was missing, or the read contained stop codons, out-of-frame junctions, or ambiguous translated residues. V3J clonotypes were defined by identical inferred V gene, J gene, and CDR3 amino acid sequence. The percentage overlap between two repertoires was calculated by dividing the number of shared unique clonotypes by the size of the smaller repertoire. Richness of each repertoire was evaluated using RTK rarefaction, the Chao1 estimator, and Recon v2.1 estimates of unobserved clonotypes. Generation probabilities for all TCRbeta clonotypes obtained by the gDNA method from a handful of donors were computed using OLGA. The table was pulled from immuneACCESS by TCRdb, which kept in-frame rearrangements only. Such tables lose some clones; where checked, under half of the loss comes from unresolved V genes, and the rest has no known cause. V and J calls and clone size are those listed in that table; D and trimming were worked out from the DNA. Here the sample has hundreds of thousands of clones; 73% occur a single time. Around 2% of the sample is in the top ten clones.

The paper as a whole reports these results and caveats: Estimated clonotype richness was generally larger for naive than for memory subsets. Even with the large sequencing depth, rarefaction of the sorted-subset datasets indicated that sequencing was incomplete. Compared with non-shared clonotypes, clonotypes shared by all four sorted-subset donors had higher generation probabilities. Sampling was restricted to blood, and TCR repertoires in tissues likely differ from the TCR repertoires found in blood. When four donors were compared, the shared fraction of clonotypes was about 5% for naive CD4, roughly 3.3% for naive CD8, 2% to 2.5% for memory CD4, and about 0.36% for memory CD8. Pairwise subsampling led to the expectation that sequencing depth would affect the degree of clonotype sharing among donors. Because the study included only a small number of donors, the genetic and exposure-history diversity represented was limited.

Taken from the germline V gene (reference sequence), the CDR1 and CDR2 loops are LNHDA and SQIVND. CDR3 length: 14 amino acids, cysteine to phenylalanine. CDR3 DNA is the only sequence kept; it has 42 bases, read in frame from the first base. V was cut back by 5 bases and J by 1 base, leaving a gap of 11 bases between them. The donors were healthy, HIV-negative adults with no recently reported acute infections or vaccinations. Only Caucasian adults living in Nashville, Tennessee, USA were represented among the donors. CD4+ T cells were enriched through magnetic negative selection, after which naive cells were positively selected on CD45RA and the remaining negative fraction served as the memory subset. Blood was collected by leukapheresis, and PBMCs were isolated by Ficoll-Histopaque density gradient centrifugation and then cryopreserved in liquid nitrogen vapor phase. Purity and quantity of every magnetically sorted T cell population were checked by analytical flow cytometry. Genomic DNA was isolated from each sorted fraction and quantified by UV absorbance on a Nanodrop 2000c.

Recombination connected TRBV19 to TRBJ1-1; no D segment can be confidently identified. The sequenced material came from memory CD4+ T cells sorted from blood. In light of the paper, this sample's cell subset or site label describes: CD45RA-negative fraction. This sequence was found in a woman in her 30s in good health. The CDR3 region reads CASSPWTENTEAFF. The DNA sequence is given as TGTGCCAGTAGTCCTTGGACGGAGAACACTGAAGCTTTCTTT. With the portions outside the CDR3 filled from the reference TRBV19 and TRBJ1-1 genes, the complete variable region becomes DGGITQSPKYLFRKEGQNVTLSCEQNLNHDAMYWYRQDPGQGLRLIYYSQIVNDFQKGDIAEGYSVSREKKESFPLTVTSAQKNPTAFYLCASSPWTENTEAFFGQGTRLTVV.